The clone carrying this T cell receptor beta chain has only a few counts. Germline CDR1 LGHDT, CDR2 YNNKEL (reference sequence). The V gene lost 2 bases and the J gene lost 6 bases, with 7 bases spanning the gap. The CDR3 length is 12 residues. Using RNA transcripts as the source, TCR beta CDR3 regions were amplified. The study used the HTBI primer set for a first-round RT-PCR of the TCR CDR3. In TCRdb, the multiplex PCR reads were re-called with MiXCR into one record per CDR3 protein. Among roughly 350,000 distinct CDR3 sequences listed, roughly 13% were seen once. The entry originates in a study of T cells in Graves' hyperthyroidism and ophthalmopathy.

The receptor comes from a woman in her 40s with Graves' ophthalmopathy. The material sequenced was blood. The chain employs TRBV3-1 and TRBJ1-1; D gene ambiguous. CDR3 sequence reads: CASSQSSSEAFF. The DNA for the CDR3 is TGTGCCAGCAGCCAAAGCAGTTCTGAAGCTTTCTTT.